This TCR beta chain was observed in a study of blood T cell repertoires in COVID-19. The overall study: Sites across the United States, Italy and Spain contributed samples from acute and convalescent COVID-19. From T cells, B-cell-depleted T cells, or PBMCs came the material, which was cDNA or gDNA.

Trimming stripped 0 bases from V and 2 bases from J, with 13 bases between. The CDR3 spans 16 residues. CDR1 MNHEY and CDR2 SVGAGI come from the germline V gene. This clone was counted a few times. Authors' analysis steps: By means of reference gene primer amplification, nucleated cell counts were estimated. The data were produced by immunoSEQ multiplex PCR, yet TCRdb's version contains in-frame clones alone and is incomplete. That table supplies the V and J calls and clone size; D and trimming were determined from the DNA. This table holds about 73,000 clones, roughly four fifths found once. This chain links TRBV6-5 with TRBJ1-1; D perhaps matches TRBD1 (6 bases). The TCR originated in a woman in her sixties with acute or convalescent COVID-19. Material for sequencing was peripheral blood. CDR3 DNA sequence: TGTGCCAGCAGTTACTCAAGGGGACACTTAAACACTGAAGCTTTCTTT. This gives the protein CASSYSRGHLNTEAFF.